The clone carrying this T cell receptor (beta chain) has just a few counts. Trimming stripped 8 bases from V and 0 bases from J, with 14 bases between. CDR3 size: 15 residues. Germline CDR1 reads SNHLY; CDR2 reads FYNNEI. TCRdb analysed the RACE reads with MiXCR anew, one entry per CDR3 protein. In the table there are hundreds of thousands of distinct CDR3 sequences, about 6.9% of which are singletons. This sample's time point: patch test 2, 6 weeks after DPC sensitization. Treatment described: therapeutic diphenylcyclopropenone sensitization with weekly scalp DPC. This sample was taken from a study of human T cells and chemical hapten exposure. Study in general: All patients underwent weekly scalp dosing with diphenylcyclopropenone for the full approximately 23-week study.

This TCR was recovered from a woman younger than 30 with alopecia areata. Some clones in this sample may be carry-over from other donors' samples. Sample: whole blood, taken in connection with sensitization to the hapten diphenylcyclopropenone (DPC). The chain employs TRBV2 and TRBJ1-5; D gene uncertain. The CDR3 DNA follows: TGTGCCAGCTCTTGGGAGCACTTTAGCAATCAGCCCCAGCATTTT. It codes for CASSWEHFSNQPQHF.